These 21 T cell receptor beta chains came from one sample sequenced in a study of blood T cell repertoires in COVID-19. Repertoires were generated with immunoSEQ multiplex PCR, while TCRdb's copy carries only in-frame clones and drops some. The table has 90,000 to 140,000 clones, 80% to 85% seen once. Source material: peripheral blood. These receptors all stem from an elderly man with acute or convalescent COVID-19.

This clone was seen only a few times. The CDR3 DNA follows: TGTGCCAGTAGCCCTCGAGTCCCCCGGACAGGGGCCCCCTCTGGAAACACCATATATTTT. This gives the protein CASSPRVPRTGAPSGNTIYF. The V and J genes are TRBV19 and TRBJ1-3; 9 nucleotides align to TRBD1. In germline, CDR1 is LNHDA, CDR2 SQIVND (reference sequence). With V trimmed by 6 bases and J by 0 bases, 18 bases remained unmatched. The CDR3 contains 20 residues.

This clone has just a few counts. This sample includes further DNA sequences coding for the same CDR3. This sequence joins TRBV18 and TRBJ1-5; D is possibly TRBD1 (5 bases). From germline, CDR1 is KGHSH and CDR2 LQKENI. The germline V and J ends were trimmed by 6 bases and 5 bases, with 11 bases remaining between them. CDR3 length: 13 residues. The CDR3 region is CASSQGLDQPQHF. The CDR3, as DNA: TGTGCCAGCTCCCAGGGTTTAGATCAGCCCCAGCATTTT.

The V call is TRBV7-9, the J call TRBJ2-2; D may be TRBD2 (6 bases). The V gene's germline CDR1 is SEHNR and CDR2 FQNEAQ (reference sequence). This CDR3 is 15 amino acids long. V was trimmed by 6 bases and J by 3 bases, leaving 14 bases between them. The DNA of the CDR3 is TGTGCCAGCAGTCGAGCGGGCCAACACACCGGGGAGCTGTTTTTT. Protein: CASSRAGQHTGELFF.

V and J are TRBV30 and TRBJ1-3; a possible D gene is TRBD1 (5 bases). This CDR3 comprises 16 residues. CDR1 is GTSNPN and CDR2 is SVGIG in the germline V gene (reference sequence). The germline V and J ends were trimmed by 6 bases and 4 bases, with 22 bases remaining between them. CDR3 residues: CACDTRQTNLGNTIYF. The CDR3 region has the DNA TGTGCCTGCGACACCCGACAGACGAATTTAGGAAACACCATATATTTT.

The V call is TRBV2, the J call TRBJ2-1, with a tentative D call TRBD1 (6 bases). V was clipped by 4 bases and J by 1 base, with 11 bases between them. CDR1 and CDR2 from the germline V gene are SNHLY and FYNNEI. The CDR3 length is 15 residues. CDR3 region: CASSGGGASYNEQFF. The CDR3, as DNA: TGTGCCAGCAGTGGAGGGGGAGCTTCCTACAATGAGCAGTTCTTC.

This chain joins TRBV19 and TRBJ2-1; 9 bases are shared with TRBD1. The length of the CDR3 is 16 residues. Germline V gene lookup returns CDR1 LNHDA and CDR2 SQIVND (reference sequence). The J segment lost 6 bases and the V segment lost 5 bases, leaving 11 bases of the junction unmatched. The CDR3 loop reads CASSARQGVNPNEQFF. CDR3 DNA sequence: TGTGCCAGTAGTGCCCGACAGGGGGTTAACCCCAATGAGCAGTTCTTC.

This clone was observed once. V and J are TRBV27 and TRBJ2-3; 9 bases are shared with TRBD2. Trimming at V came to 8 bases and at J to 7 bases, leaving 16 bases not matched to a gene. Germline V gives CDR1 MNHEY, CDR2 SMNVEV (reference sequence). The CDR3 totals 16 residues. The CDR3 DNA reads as TGTGCCAGCTCTAAGGGGTCGGCGGGAGGGACTTATACGCAGTATTTT. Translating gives CASSKGSAGGTYTQYF.

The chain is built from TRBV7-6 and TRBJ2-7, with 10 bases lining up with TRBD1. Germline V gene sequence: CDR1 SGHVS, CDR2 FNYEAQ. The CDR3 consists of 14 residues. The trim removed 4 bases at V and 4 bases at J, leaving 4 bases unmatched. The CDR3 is CASSSTGGGYEQYF. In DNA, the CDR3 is TGTGCCAGCAGCTCGACAGGGGGCGGGTACGAGCAGTACTTC.

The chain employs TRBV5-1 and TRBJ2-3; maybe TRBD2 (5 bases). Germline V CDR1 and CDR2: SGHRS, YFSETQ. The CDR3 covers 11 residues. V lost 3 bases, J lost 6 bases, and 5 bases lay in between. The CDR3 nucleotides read TGCGCCAGCAGCTCGGGGGATACGCAGTATTTT. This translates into CASSSGDTQYF.

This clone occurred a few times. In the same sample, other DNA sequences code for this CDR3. CDR3 region: CASSYSQGQRGYTF. The CDR3 DNA follows: TGTGCCAGCAGTTACTCGCAGGGGCAGAGGGGCTACACCTTC. The V gene is TRBV6-5, the J gene TRBJ1-2; TRBD1 is a possible D gene (6 bases). The CDR3 extends over 14 amino acids. Per germline, CDR1 MNHEY and CDR2 SVGAGI. With 0 bases removed from V and 8 bases from J, the gap between germline ends came to 13 bases.

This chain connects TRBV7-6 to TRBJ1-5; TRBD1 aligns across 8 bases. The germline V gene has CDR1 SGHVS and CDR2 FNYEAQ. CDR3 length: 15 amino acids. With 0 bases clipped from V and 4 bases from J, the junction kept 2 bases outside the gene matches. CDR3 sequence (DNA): TGTGCCAGCAGCTTAGCGTGGACAGGGAATCAGCCCCAGCATTTT. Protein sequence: CASSLAWTGNQPQHF. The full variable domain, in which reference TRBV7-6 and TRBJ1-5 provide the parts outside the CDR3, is GAGVSQSPRYKVTKRGQDVALRCDPISGHVSLYWYRQALGQGPEFLTYFNYEAQQDKSGLPNDRFSAERPEGSISTLTIQRTEQRDSAMYRCASSLAWTGNQPQHFGDGTRLSIL.

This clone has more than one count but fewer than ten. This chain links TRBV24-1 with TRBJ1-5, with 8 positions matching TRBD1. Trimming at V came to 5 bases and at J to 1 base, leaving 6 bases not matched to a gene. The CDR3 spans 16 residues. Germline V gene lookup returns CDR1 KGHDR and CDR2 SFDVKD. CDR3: CATSGPGGSSNQPQHF. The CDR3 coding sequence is TGTGCCACCAGTGGTCCAGGGGGCTCGAGCAATCAGCCCCAGCATTTT.

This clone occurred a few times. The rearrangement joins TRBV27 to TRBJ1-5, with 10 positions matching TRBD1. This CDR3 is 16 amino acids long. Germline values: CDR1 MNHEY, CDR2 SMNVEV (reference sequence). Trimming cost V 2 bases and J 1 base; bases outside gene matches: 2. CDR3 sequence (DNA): TGTGCCAGCAGTTTAAGACAGGGGGCCAGCAATCAGCCCCAGCATTTT. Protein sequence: CASSLRQGASNQPQHF.

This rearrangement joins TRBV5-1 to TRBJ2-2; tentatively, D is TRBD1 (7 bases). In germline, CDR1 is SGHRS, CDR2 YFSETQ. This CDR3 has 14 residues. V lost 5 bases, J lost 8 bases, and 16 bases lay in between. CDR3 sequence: CASSSLATGGELFF. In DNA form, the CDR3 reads TGCGCCAGCAGTTCTCTAGCGACAGGGGGGGAGCTGTTTTTT.

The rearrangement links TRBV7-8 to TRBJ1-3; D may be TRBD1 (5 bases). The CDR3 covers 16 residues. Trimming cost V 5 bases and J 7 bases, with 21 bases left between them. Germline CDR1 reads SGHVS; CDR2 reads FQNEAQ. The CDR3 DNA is TGTGCCAGCAGCCCTCTCAGGGCCAGGGCGGGGAACACCATATATTTT. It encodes CASSPLRARAGNTIYF.

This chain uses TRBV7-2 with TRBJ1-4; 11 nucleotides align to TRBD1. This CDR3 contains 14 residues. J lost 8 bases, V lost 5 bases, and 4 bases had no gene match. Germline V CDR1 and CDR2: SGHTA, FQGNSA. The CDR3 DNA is TGTGCCAGCAGCCGCGGGACAGGGGGGGAAAAACTGTTTTTT. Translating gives CASSRGTGGEKLFF.

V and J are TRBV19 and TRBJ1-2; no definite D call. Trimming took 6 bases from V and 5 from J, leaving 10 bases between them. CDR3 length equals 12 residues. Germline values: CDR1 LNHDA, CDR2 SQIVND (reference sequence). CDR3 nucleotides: TGTGCCAGTAGCCAGGCCCTTTATGGCTACACCTTC. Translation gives CASSQALYGYTF.

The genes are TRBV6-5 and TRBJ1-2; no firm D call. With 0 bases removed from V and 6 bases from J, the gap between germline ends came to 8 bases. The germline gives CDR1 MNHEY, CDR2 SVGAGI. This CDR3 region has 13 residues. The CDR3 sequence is CASSYSRYNGYTF. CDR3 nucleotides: TGTGCCAGCAGTTACTCGAGGTATAATGGCTACACCTTC.

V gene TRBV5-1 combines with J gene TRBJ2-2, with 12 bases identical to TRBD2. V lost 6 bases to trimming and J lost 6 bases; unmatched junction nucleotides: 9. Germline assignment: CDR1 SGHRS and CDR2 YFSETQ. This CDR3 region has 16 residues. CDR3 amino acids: CASTLGLAGSAGELFF. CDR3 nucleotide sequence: TGCGCCAGCACCCTAGGACTAGCGGGATCTGCCGGGGAGCTGTTTTTT. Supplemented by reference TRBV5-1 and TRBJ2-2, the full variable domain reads KAGVTQTPRYLIKTRGQQVTLSCSPISGHRSVSWYQQTPGQGLQFLFEYFSETQRNKGNFPGRFSGRQFSNSRSEMNVSTLELGDSALYLCASTLGLAGSAGELFFGEGSRLTVL.

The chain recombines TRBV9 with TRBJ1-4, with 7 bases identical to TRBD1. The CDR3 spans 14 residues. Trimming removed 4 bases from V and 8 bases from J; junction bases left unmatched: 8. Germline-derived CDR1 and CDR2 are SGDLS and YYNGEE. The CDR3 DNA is TGTGCCAGCAGCCCCCCAGACAGGGTCGAAAAACTGTTTTTT. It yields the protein CASSPPDRVEKLFF.

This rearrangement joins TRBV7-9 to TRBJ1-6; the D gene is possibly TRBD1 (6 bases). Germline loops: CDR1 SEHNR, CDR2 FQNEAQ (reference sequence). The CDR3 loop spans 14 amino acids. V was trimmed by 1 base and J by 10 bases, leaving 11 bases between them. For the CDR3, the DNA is TGTGCCAGCAGCTTAGGCAGGGGACAATCACCCCTCCACTTT. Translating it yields CASSLGRGQSPLHF.